This T cell receptor beta chain is from a study of blood T cell repertoires in COVID-19. Measured with immunoSEQ multiplex PCR; TCRdb has only the in-frame clones, and not every one. The sample yields under 250,000 clones, 85% to 90% seen once. The receptor was isolated from a middle-aged man with COVID-19, enrolled during active disease. Material for sequencing was peripheral blood.

The CDR3 is CASSLPGQGRDEQYF. The CDR3, as DNA: TGTGCCAGCAGCCTGCCGGGTCAGGGGCGAGACGAGCAGTACTTC. The rearrangement links TRBV6-2 or TRBV6-3 to TRBJ2-7, with D maybe TRBD1 (6 bases). Germline loops: CDR1 MNHEY, CDR2 SVGEGT. The V and J ends lost 6 bases and 5 bases respectively, with 20 bases between them. The CDR3 length is 15 residues.